The source of this T cell receptor beta chain is a study of blood T cells in healthy people across ages. Study overall: Roughly one uniquely barcoded beta molecule per two T cells was captured. General observations from the study: Diversity of TCR beta correlated strongly with naive T cell percentage. Fewer expanded clones and more diversity marked long-lived versus aged donors.

The CDR3 has 15 residues. After removal of 6 bases from V and 0 bases from J, the junction contained 8 bases not matched to a gene. Germline CDR1 SGHDT, CDR2 YYEEEE. A J-beta primer mix and a sample-barcoded 5' primer were used in a second PCR of about 7 to 12 cycles. Every cDNA was tagged by a template-switch adaptor with 12 random nucleotides. TCRdb reanalysed the 5' RACE reads using MiXCR and keeps one entry per CDR3 protein. The profile shows hundreds of thousands of distinct CDR3 sequences, roughly 58% of them singletons. On this clonotype: Antigen: not known.

The source of this sequence is a man aged 55 to 70 in good health. Sequences were obtained from blood. The chain recombines TRBV5-6 with TRBJ2-7; 8 bases are a match to TRBD1. The CDR3 DNA is TGTGCCAGCAACAAGGGACAGGTTGCCTCCTACGAGCAGTACTTC. Its translation: CASNKGQVASYEQYF.